This T cell receptor beta chain was identified during a study of blood T cell repertoires in COVID-19 (dated by TCRdb to the early 2020s). Looking at the study overall: Samples covering the acute and convalescent phases of COVID-19 were provided by collaborators in the United States, Italy and Spain. The material from the prospective study consisted of cDNA or gDNA derived from T cells, B-cell-depleted T cells, or PBMCs. The sample metadata nearly always contained a de-identified subject ID, COVID-19 status, age in years and sex. HLA class I and class II types, where available, came from metadata supplied by the sample provider rather than from assay-based typing. The repertoires were released in a freely available public database meant as a resource for research on the immune response to SARS-CoV-2. The samples were drawn from two sources: the first 160 participants of the ongoing ImmuneRACE study, and about 1,300 subjects contributed by 6 global collaborators. Subjects who had been exposed to COVID-19, were actively infected with it, or had recovered from it provided the deeply sampled blood TCRbeta repertoires that made up the dataset.

What the study reported, not specific to this receptor: Clinical and demographic metadata were provided uncurated, with the amount varying by source and participant.

Whole blood was collected in K2EDTA tubes by collaborating institutions according to the institutions' own protocols. For TCRbeta analysis, collaborator samples were shipped as frozen whole blood, as isolated PBMCs, or as DNA extracted from either sample type. CDR1 and CDR2 are read off the germline V gene (reference sequence) as LGHDT and YNNKEL. Including cysteine and phenylalanine, the CDR3 has 16 amino acids. Only the CDR3 region is kept as DNA, spanning 48 bases read in frame from base 1. Here V drops 0 bases and J drops 1 base, and the junction holds 3 bases not matched to any gene. A word on this clone: Its antigen target is currently unknown. The input lacks base qualities; no much larger clone sits a single base away.

TCRbeta CDR3 regions were amplified from genomic DNA by means of the immunoSEQ Assay, a bias-controlled multiplex PCR. Turning to the authors' computational methods: The number of nucleated cells in each sample was estimated from the amplification of reference gene primers within the assay. Sequence reads were collapsed and filtered to measure the absolute abundance of every unique TCRbeta CDR3 rearrangement. For each sample, productive Simpson clonality was calculated as the square root of Simpson's diversity index over productive rearrangements. In its TCRdb copy, this immuneACCESS table keeps in-frame sequences only and misses some clones. Where compared with another copy, unresolved V genes explain less than half of these, and the others have no known cause. The DNA gave D and trimming, while V, J and clone size come from that table. The sample table shows approximately 130,000 clones, and about 86% are seen once. Clones ranked in the top ten supply roughly 5.5% of the sample.

This receptor was obtained from an older man with active or convalescent COVID-19. The chain was built from TRBV3-1 (or the pseudogene TRBV3-2) and TRBJ2-1, with 7 bases in between that match TRBD2. Sequenced: peripheral blood. In nucleotides, the sequence is TGTGCCAGCAGCCAAGAAGTGGGGGGGTCCTACAATGAGCAGTTCTTC. The translation is CASSQEVGGSYNEQFF.